This TCR beta chain was sequenced for a study of vaccination effects on CD4 cells after COVID-19. Study at large: Samples collected post-vaccine were obtained a median of 72 days after the second dose. General study findings and limits: Late after vaccination, infection- and vaccine-induced clones showed marked clonal contraction. In convalescents, spike-reactive clones (those seen post-vaccine) were mainly new vaccine-induced clones.

Notes on this clone: The antigen is not known.

Antigen-specific CD4+ T cells were expanded (with viral peptide pools) by the ViraFEST assay ahead of sequencing. Cells that had been cultured for roughly ten days were the source of isolated CD4+ T cells. This person's SARS-CoV-2 infection, confirmed by PCR, occurred between March and December 2020. It was two doses of either the BNT162b2 or mRNA-1273 vaccine that participants received. The authors replaced half the medium with IL-2 medium on days 3 and 7. The CDR3 is 17 amino acids. Germline CDR1 is SGHKS and CDR2 is YYEKEE (reference sequence). Trimming left V 0 bases short and J 0 bases short, with 15 bases between. This table comes from immunoSEQ multiplex PCR, and its TCRdb copy is limited to in-frame clones, with some not included. The sample includes more than 13,000 clones, 76% of them seen just once.

The V gene is TRBV5-5, the J gene TRBJ1-2; possible D gene TRBD1, 5 bases. Sample: CD4+ T cells from PBMCs cultured with HCoV-NL63 spike peptides, taken after COVID-19 vaccination. The receptor comes from a human donor who had a prior SARS-CoV-2 infection. The DNA of the CDR3 is TGTGCCAGCAGCTTGGAGGCTCGGTCAGGGACTAACTATGGCTACACCTTC. This encodes CASSLEARSGTNYGYTF.